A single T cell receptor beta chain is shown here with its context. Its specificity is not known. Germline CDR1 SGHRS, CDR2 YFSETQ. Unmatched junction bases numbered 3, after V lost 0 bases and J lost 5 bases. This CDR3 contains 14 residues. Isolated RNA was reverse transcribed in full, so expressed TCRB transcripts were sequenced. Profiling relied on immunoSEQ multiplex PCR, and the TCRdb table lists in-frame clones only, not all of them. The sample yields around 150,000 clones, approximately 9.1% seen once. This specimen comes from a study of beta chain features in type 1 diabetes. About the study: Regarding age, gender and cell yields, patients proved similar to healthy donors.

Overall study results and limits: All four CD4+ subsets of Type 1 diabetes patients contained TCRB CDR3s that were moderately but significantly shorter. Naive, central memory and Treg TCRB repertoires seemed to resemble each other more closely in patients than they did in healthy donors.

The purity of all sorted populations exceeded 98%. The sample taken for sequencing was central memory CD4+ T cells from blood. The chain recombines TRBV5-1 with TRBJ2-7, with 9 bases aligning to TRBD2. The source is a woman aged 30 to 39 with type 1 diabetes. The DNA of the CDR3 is TGCGCCAGCAGCTTGGTACTAGCGGGTAACGAGCAGTACTTC. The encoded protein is CASSLVLAGNEQYF.